The sequence of this T cell receptor beta chain was determined in a study of graft-versus-host responses after intestinal transplantation. Study-wide context: Recipients obtained multivisceral, liver-intestinal, or isolated intestinal transplants. For around 3 years after anti-thymocyte globulin induction, all recipients took tacrolimus and steroids. Regarding the study as a whole: Allografts from individuals with graft-donor T cell macrochimerism displayed high graft-versus-host to host-versus-graft clonal ratios. GvH clones turned up in recipient marrow; some had shown up first in ileum or blood.

Trimming pared 2 bases from V and 0 bases from J, leaving 11 bases between. Per germline, CDR1 SNHLY and CDR2 FYNNEI. The CDR3 totals 16 residues. In regard to this clone: What it binds is not known.

Measured with immunoSEQ multiplex PCR; TCRdb has only the in-frame clones, and not every one. This table has roughly 93,000 clones, 85% to 95% appearing once. This chain links TRBV2 with TRBJ2-1, with D possibly TRBD2 on 5 matching bases. Sequenced here: unstimulated CD8+ T cells sorted from spleen or lymph node cells, sampled before transplant. The clonotype comes from a human donor who was the organ donor for an intestinal transplant. Here the CDR3 reads CASSEWRLNSYNEQFF. The CDR3, as DNA: TGTGCCAGCAGTGAATGGCGACTAAACTCCTACAATGAGCAGTTCTTC.